These 8 T cell receptor beta chains came from one sample sequenced in a study of sequential checkpoint blockade in melanoma. Stated treatment: randomized to nivolumab then ipilimumab (arm A) or the reverse (arm B). Some clones are missing from TCRdb's copy, which holds only in-frame ones; the method was immunoSEQ multiplex PCR. The profile shows about 20,000 clones, roughly 61% of them singletons. The source material was CD8+ T cells sorted from blood (inferred from file names), sampled from a patient given nivolumab and ipilimumab in sequence. These receptors all come from a human donor with melanoma.

The chain couples TRBV28 to TRBJ2-7; D is perhaps TRBD1 (5 bases). Trimming stripped 7 bases from V and 7 bases from J, with 23 bases between. Germline values: CDR1 MDHEN, CDR2 SYDVKM. This CDR3 spans 15 amino acids. The CDR3 region has the DNA TGTGCCAGCACCCCCGACCAGACAGACTTTTATGAGCAGTACTTC. It is translated as CASTPDQTDFYEQYF.

This chain uses TRBV27 with TRBJ2-1, with 12 bases lining up with TRBD1. There are 15 residues in the CDR3. Germline V gene data show CDR1 as MNHEY and CDR2 as SMNVEV (reference sequence). The trim removed 1 base at V and 9 bases at J, leaving 4 bases unmatched. The CDR3 region has the DNA TGTGCCAGCAGTTTATGGGGGACAGGGGGCGGTGAGCAGTTCTTC. The encoded protein is CASSLWGTGGGEQFF.

The chain joins TRBV5-1 to TRBJ1-1, with D tentatively TRBD1 (5 bases). The CDR3 length is 14 residues. The V and J ends lost 0 bases and 6 bases respectively, with 12 bases between them. Germline loops: CDR1 SGHRS, CDR2 YFSETQ. Here the CDR3 DNA reads TGCGCCAGCAGCTTGGCGGGGGGATGGGCTGAAGCTTTCTTT. Translating it yields CASSLAGGWAEAFF.

V is TRBV10-3 and J is TRBJ2-1; 10 nucleotides match TRBD1. V lost 2 bases and J lost 5; bases outside the gene matches: 6. Germline CDR1 ENHRY, CDR2 SYGVKD. The CDR3 contains 16 residues. This CDR3 is CAISETGTGAHNEQFF. In nucleotides, the CDR3 is TGTGCCATCAGTGAGACCGGGACAGGGGCCCACAATGAGCAGTTCTTC.

J is TRBJ2-7 and V is TRBV6-1; tentatively, D is TRBD2 (5 bases). The V end was cut by 2 bases, the J end by 6 bases, with 11 bases between. This CDR3 is 13 amino acids long. CDR1 is MNHNS, CDR2 SASEGT, per germline. DNA of the CDR3: TGTGCCAGCAGTGAAATCGAAGGAGGCGAGCAGTACTTC. Its translation: CASSEIEGGEQYF.

The chain combines TRBV7-9 with TRBJ2-1; weak D call: TRBD2 (6 bases). Germline V CDR1 and CDR2: SEHNR, FQNEAQ (reference sequence). Trimming left V 7 bases short and J 8 bases short, with 24 bases between. This CDR3 spans 16 amino acids. The CDR3 bases are TGTGCCAGCACCAAAAAAGGCGGGGCAGGGACCGATGAGCAGTTCTTC. Encoded protein: CASTKKGGAGTDEQFF.

The chain combines TRBV9 with TRBJ2-2; 8 positions agree with TRBD2. The J segment lost 7 bases and the V segment lost 4 bases, leaving 15 bases of the junction unmatched. The CDR3 totals 17 residues. Germline CDR1 SGDLS, CDR2 YYNGEE. The CDR3 region is CASSPIHAGLGIGELFF. The CDR3, as DNA: TGTGCCAGCAGCCCCATTCATGCGGGACTAGGGATCGGGGAGCTGTTTTTT. Combining the CDR3 with reference TRBV9 and TRBJ2-2 gives the whole variable domain DSGVTQTPKHLITATGQRVTLRCSPRSGDLSVYWYQQSLDQGLQFLIQYYNGEERAKGNILERFSAQQFPDLHSELNLSSLELGDSALYFCASSPIHAGLGIGELFFGEGSRLTVL.

V gene TRBV5-1 combines with J gene TRBJ1-6; TRBD1 is a possible D gene (5 bases). The germline V and J ends were trimmed by 3 bases and 6 bases, with 16 bases remaining between them. The germline gives CDR1 SGHRS, CDR2 YFSETQ. The CDR3 totals 16 residues. This chain's CDR3 is CASSSDGRQFNSPLHF. In DNA, the CDR3 is TGCGCCAGCAGCTCCGACGGCCGACAGTTTAATTCACCCCTCCACTTT.